Below, 31 T cell receptor beta chains from the same sample are listed, as sequenced in a study of blood T cell repertoires in COVID-19 (dated by TCRdb to 2020 to 2021). Libraries were prepared through the immunoSEQ multiplex PCR assay. In its TCRdb copy, this immuneACCESS table keeps in-frame sequences only and misses some clones. Where compared with another copy, unresolved V genes explain less than half of these, and the others have no known cause. The sample table holds some 200,000 clones, of which about 83% were seen once. The ten largest make up 3% to 4.5% of the sample. The sample taken for sequencing was peripheral blood. Source of these receptors: a man between 18 and 35 years old with active or convalescent COVID-19.

The V call is TRBV27, the J call TRBJ1-2; 7 bases line up with TRBD1. CDR1 MNHEY and CDR2 SMNVEV come from the germline V gene (reference sequence). J gave up 6 bases and V 5 bases, and 6 bases lay outside the gene matches. CDR3 length: 13 amino acids. The CDR3 here is CASSARGPDGYTF. DNA for the CDR3: TGTGCCAGCAGTGCTAGGGGGCCTGATGGCTACACCTTC.

This chain uses TRBV2 with TRBJ2-7, with TRBD2 matching over 7 bases. The trim removed 8 bases at V and 7 bases at J, leaving 11 bases unmatched. This CDR3 region has 13 residues. The germline gives CDR1 SNHLY, CDR2 FYNNEI. The CDR3 nucleotides read TGTGCCAGCTCATGGGGGGGAGTTGGAGAGCAGTACGTC. Encoded protein: CASSWGGVGEQYV.

The V and J genes are TRBV5-1 and TRBJ1-2, with 7 bases matching TRBD1. CDR3 size: 17 residues. After removal of 0 bases from V and 0 bases from J, the junction contained 8 bases not matched to a gene. Germline-derived CDR1 and CDR2 are SGHRS and YFSETQ. This CDR3 reads CASSLAPGQTSNYGYTF. DNA of the CDR3: TGCGCCAGCAGCTTGGCCCCGGGACAGACTTCTAACTATGGCTACACCTTC.

This clone showed up just a few times. The gene calls are TRBV6-4 and TRBJ2-1; D is perhaps TRBD2 (6 bases). CDR1 and CDR2 (germline): MRHNA, SNTAGT. The CDR3 is 14 amino acids. Between the trimmed V and J ends, which lost 6 bases and 1 base, there was a span of 10 bases. In DNA, the CDR3 is TGTGCCAGCAGCCGGGACTTATCCTACAATGAGCAGTTCTTC. Its protein is CASSRDLSYNEQFF.

The chain combines TRBV10-2 with TRBJ1-2; 9 nucleotides match TRBD1. Trimming removed 9 bases from V and 5 bases from J; junction bases left unmatched: 4. This CDR3 comprises 12 residues. The V gene's germline CDR1 is WSHSY and CDR2 SAAADI. CDR3: CASRTGEYGYTF. The CDR3 region has the DNA TGCGCCAGTAGGACAGGGGAGTATGGCTACACCTTC.

This clone was observed a single time. This chain uses TRBV6-2 or TRBV6-3 with TRBJ1-2; no firm D call. CDR1 is MNHEY and CDR2 is SVGEGT in the germline V gene. This CDR3 spans 13 amino acids. V lost 2 bases and J lost 4, with 8 bases in between. CDR3 loop: CASSYGPGYGYTF. Here the CDR3 DNA reads TGTGCCAGCAGTTACGGGCCAGGCTATGGCTACACCTTC.

The chain couples TRBV18 to TRBJ2-1; 10 nucleotides agree with TRBD2. The V gene's germline CDR1 is KGHSH and CDR2 LQKENI. The CDR3 is made up of 15 amino acids. The V gene end was trimmed by 2 bases and the J gene end by 8 bases; junction bases not matched to a gene: 6. The CDR3 region is CASSPASGSSDEQFF. CDR3 coding DNA: TGTGCCAGCTCACCAGCTAGCGGGAGTTCGGATGAGCAGTTCTTC.

This clone was detected only once. The V and J genes are TRBV6-6 and TRBJ2-1; D call uncertain. With 0 bases removed from V and 0 bases from J, the gap between germline ends came to 6 bases. The CDR3 length is 15 residues. Germline assignment: CDR1 MNHNY and CDR2 SVGAGI (reference sequence). DNA for the CDR3: TGTGCCAGCAGTTACTCCTCCCGCTCCTACAATGAGCAGTTCTTC. Translating gives CASSYSSRSYNEQFF.

This chain connects TRBV10-2 to TRBJ2-1; D is unresolved. V lost 2 bases, J lost 0 bases, and 8 bases lay in between. This CDR3 is 15 amino acids long. The germline V gene has CDR1 WSHSY and CDR2 SAAADI. The CDR3 here is CASSEGPSSYNEQFF. The CDR3 DNA is TGCGCCAGCAGTGAGGGGCCGAGCTCCTACAATGAGCAGTTCTTC.

The chain has TRBV3-1 (or the pseudogene TRBV3-2) and TRBJ2-1, with TRBD2 as a possible D gene (5 bases). The CDR3 extends over 14 amino acids. Germline CDR1 is LGHDT and CDR2 is YNNKEL (reference sequence). V lost 0 bases to trimming and J lost 7 bases, with 10 bases between them. CDR3 sequence reads: CASSQERTLNEQFF. CDR3 DNA: TGTGCCAGCAGCCAAGAGCGGACTCTGAATGAGCAGTTCTTC.

This chain links TRBV7-2 with TRBJ2-1; 7 bases map to TRBD1. The CDR3 extends over 14 amino acids. The germline V gene has CDR1 SGHTA and CDR2 FQGNSA. After removal of 5 bases from V and 8 bases from J, the junction contained 9 bases not matched to a gene. The CDR3 protein is CASSLRQGSDEQFF. The CDR3 DNA reads as TGTGCCAGCAGCCTAAGACAGGGTTCGGATGAGCAGTTCTTC.

This chain links TRBV19 with TRBJ1-1, with D unclear. The CDR3 contains 15 residues. CDR1 and CDR2 from the germline V gene are LNHDA and SQIVND (reference sequence). The V gene lost 3 bases and the J gene lost 7 bases, with 18 bases spanning the gap. CDR3 region: CASSIVSVKWHEAFF. The CDR3 DNA follows: TGTGCCAGTAGTATTGTTTCAGTTAAGTGGCATGAAGCTTTCTTT.

V gene TRBV25-1 combines with J gene TRBJ1-2; D is uncertain. From germline, CDR1 is MGHDK and CDR2 SYGVNS. V lost 10 bases and J 1 base, leaving 10 bases between the germline ends. This CDR3 comprises 12 residues. This chain's CDR3 is CATTSLNYGYTF. CDR3 DNA sequence: TGTGCCACGACATCCCTTAACTATGGCTACACCTTC.

The rearrangement links TRBV11-3 to TRBJ2-5, with TRBD2 identical over 10 bases. This CDR3 spans 15 amino acids. Germline V gene data show CDR1 as SGHNT and CDR2 as YENEEA. Trimming at V came to 7 bases and at J to 2 bases, leaving 7 bases not matched to a gene. Here the CDR3 reads CASTRTSGLQETQYF. In DNA form, the CDR3 reads TGTGCCAGCACCCGGACTAGCGGACTACAAGAGACCCAGTACTTC.

This chain uses TRBV5-4 with TRBJ1-1; 7 positions agree with TRBD1. J was trimmed by 0 bases and V by 4 bases; bases with no gene match: 9. The germline gives CDR1 SGHNT, CDR2 YYREEE (reference sequence). The CDR3 length is 16 residues. The CDR3 spells CASSQGPGQMNTEAFF. The CDR3 DNA reads TGTGCCAGCAGCCAAGGTCCGGGACAGATGAACACTGAAGCTTTCTTT.

This clone was found once. Its ends do not fully match the called genes, so a read error is possible. This chain connects TRBV5-6 to TRBJ1-2, with a tentative D call TRBD1 (6 bases). Germline CDR1 is SGHDT and CDR2 is YYEEEE. The CDR3 loop spans 13 amino acids. CDR3 sequence: CASSTRDTAILPF. As DNA, the CDR3 is TGTGCCAGCAGCACTCGGGACACGGCGATTCTCCCCTTC.

As DNA, the CDR3 is TGTGCCACCAGTGTTTTAGTGGGCGAGCAGTTCTTC. It codes for CATSVLVGEQFF. The chain employs TRBV24-1 and TRBJ2-1; D gene uncertain. This CDR3 is built from 12 residues. V lost 5 bases to trimming and J lost 10 bases, with 11 bases between them. The V gene's germline CDR1 is KGHDR and CDR2 SFDVKD.

The genes are TRBV27 and TRBJ2-6; 7 bases match TRBD1. The CDR3 is 15 amino acids. Germline CDR1 MNHEY, CDR2 SMNVEV (reference sequence). V shed 6 bases, J shed 4 bases, and the junction held 6 bases outside the gene matches. As DNA, the CDR3 is TGTGCCAGCAGCCAGGGGGTAACAGGGGCCAACGTCCTGACTTTC. Its translation is CASSQGVTGANVLTF.

This clone was seen just once. The V call is TRBV11-2, the J call TRBJ2-4, with a weak D call TRBD1 (5 bases). Trimming left V 5 bases short and J 2 bases short, with 10 bases between. CDR3 length equals 14 residues. Looked up from germline, CDR1 is SGHAT and CDR2 is FQNNGV. The CDR3 here is CASSEGVPKNIQYF. For the CDR3, the DNA is TGTGCCAGCAGCGAAGGGGTCCCCAAAAACATTCAGTACTTC.

This rearrangement joins TRBV7-2 to TRBJ1-3; D may be TRBD1 (5 bases). Germline CDR1 SGHTA, CDR2 FQGNSA. The CDR3 extends over 16 amino acids. V lost 1 base and J 0 bases, leaving 10 bases between the germline ends. CDR3 residues: CASSLGRGSSGNTIYF. CDR3 nucleotides: TGTGCCAGCAGCTTAGGTAGGGGTAGCTCTGGAAACACCATATATTTT.

A single count supports this clone. The gene calls are TRBV28 and TRBJ1-5; D gene uncertain. This CDR3 is 13 amino acids long. Trimming removed 3 bases from V and 2 bases from J, with 5 bases in between. Germline V gives CDR1 MDHEN, CDR2 SYDVKM. This CDR3 reads CASSFGGNQPQHF. In DNA, the CDR3 is TGTGCCAGCAGTTTCGGTGGCAATCAGCCCCAGCATTTT. Combining the CDR3 with reference TRBV28 and TRBJ1-5 gives the whole variable domain DVKVTQSSRYLVKRTGEKVFLECVQDMDHENMFWYRQDPGLGLRLIYFSYDVKMKEKGDIPEGYSVSREKKERFSLILESASTNQTSMYLCASSFGGNQPQHFGDGTRLSIL.

V gene TRBV5-1 combines with J gene TRBJ2-7; TRBD1 matches 7 bases. With 4 bases clipped from V and 1 base from J, the junction kept 5 bases outside the gene matches. Germline loops: CDR1 SGHRS, CDR2 YFSETQ. This CDR3 region has 14 residues. CDR3 in amino acids: CASSPGDRSYEQYV. Here the CDR3 DNA reads TGCGCCAGCAGCCCCGGGGACAGATCCTACGAGCAGTACGTC.

This clone was recorded once. CDR3 amino acids: CASSFFRGNHGYTF. In DNA, the CDR3 is TGTGCCAGCAGTTTCTTCAGGGGTAATCATGGCTACACCTTC. The chain is built from TRBV28 and TRBJ1-2, with D tentatively TRBD1 (6 bases). The CDR3 is 14 amino acids. CDR1 MDHEN and CDR2 SYDVKM come from the germline V gene. V gave up 3 bases and J gave up 6 bases, with 14 bases separating them.

The V and J genes are TRBV7-6 and TRBJ2-3; the match to TRBD2 covers 10 bases. CDR1 is SGHVS, CDR2 FNYEAQ, per germline. The length of the CDR3 is 16 residues. V trimming: 2 bases; J trimming: 2 bases; junction bases outside the gene matches: 4. For the CDR3, the DNA is TGTGCCAGCAGCTTATTTACTAGCGGGGACACAGATACGCAGTATTTT. The encoded protein is CASSLFTSGDTDTQYF.

V gene TRBV28 combines with J gene TRBJ1-6, with TRBD1 matching 11 bases. The CDR3 has 14 amino acids. J gave up 10 bases and V 5 bases, and 4 bases lay outside the gene matches. Germline CDR1 and CDR2: MDHEN and SYDVKM. DNA for the CDR3: TGTGCCAGCAGTGGGGGGACAGGGGGATCACCCCTCCACTTT. Translated, it gives CASSGGTGGSPLHF.

The chain combines TRBV19 with TRBJ2-5, with D tentatively TRBD2 (6 bases). The CDR3 has 14 residues. Deletions cut 5 bases from V and 1 base from J, with 11 bases between. Germline CDR1 and CDR2: LNHDA and SQIVND (reference sequence). CDR3 loop: CASSGAGFQETQYF. CDR3 DNA: TGTGCCAGTAGTGGCGCGGGATTCCAAGAGACCCAGTACTTC.

This chain uses TRBV14 with TRBJ1-1; D gene ambiguous. V lost 4 bases and J 2 bases, leaving 11 bases between the germline ends. CDR1 is SGHDN, CDR2 FVKESK, per germline. The CDR3 contains 14 residues. The CDR3 loop is CASSPLMGNTEAFF. In nucleotides, the CDR3 is TGTGCCAGCAGCCCCCTAATGGGCAACACTGAAGCTTTCTTT. Full variable domain (missing parts from reference TRBV14 and TRBJ1-1): EAGVTQFPSHSVIEKGQTVTLRCDPISGHDNLYWYRRVMGKEIKFLLHFVKESKQDESGMPNNRFLAERTGGTYSTLKVQPAELEDSGVYFCASSPLMGNTEAFFGQGTRLTVV.

The chain combines TRBV5-5 with TRBJ2-7; TRBD1 aligns across 10 bases. J was trimmed by 0 bases and V by 2 bases; bases with no gene match: 11. Per the germline V gene, CDR1 is SGHKS and CDR2 is YYEKEE (reference sequence). The CDR3 is 18 amino acids. The DNA for the CDR3 is TGTGCCAGCAGCTTAGCAGGGACAGGGGTGGGTAGCTCCTACGAGCAGTACGTC. The encoded protein is CASSLAGTGVGSSYEQYV.

The genes are TRBV7-8 and TRBJ2-1, with D possibly being TRBD1 (6 bases). Deletions cut 4 bases from V and 0 bases from J, with 10 bases between. Germline values: CDR1 SGHVS, CDR2 FQNEAQ. This CDR3 has 15 amino acids. The CDR3 DNA sequence: TGTGCCAGCAGCTCGCAGGGGAGCTCCTACAATGAGCAGTTCTTC. As protein: CASSSQGSSYNEQFF.

The chain is built from TRBV27 and TRBJ1-1, with D possibly matching TRBD1 (5 bases). Trimming pared 6 bases from V and 0 bases from J, leaving 17 bases between. The V gene's germline CDR1 is MNHEY and CDR2 SMNVEV (reference sequence). The CDR3 is 16 amino acids. CDR3 region: CASRLHGQGMNTEAFF. The CDR3 DNA sequence: TGTGCCAGCAGGCTTCATGGGCAGGGAATGAACACTGAAGCTTTCTTT.

The chain's CDR3 is CASSPPGTNYGYTF. The CDR3 nucleotides read TGTGCCAGCTCACCTCCAGGGACTAACTATGGCTACACCTTC. The chain recombines TRBV18 with TRBJ1-2, with a possible D match to TRBD1 (5 bases). V was cut by 3 bases and J by 0 bases, with 8 bases left in between. This CDR3 has 14 amino acids. Germline V gene sequence: CDR1 KGHSH, CDR2 LQKENI.